This paragraph covers one TCR beta chain sequence. This clonotype was seen a few times. Its antigen is unknown. No qualities accompany the bases; no much larger clone lies one base away. The entry originates in a study of T-cell memory formation after mild COVID-19 (dated by TCRdb to the early 2020s). For the study in its entirety: TCR sequence clusters from the two donors were largely donor specific. Two young, previously healthy adult volunteers, one female and one male, were included in the cohort. In a couple of donors, T-cell clones that expanded and contracted after mild COVID-19 were followed by sequencing TCRalpha and TCRbeta repertoires longitudinally. Study-wide findings and limitations: Some responding clones were detected in pre-infection memory, suggesting pre-existing cross-reactive memory T cells joined the SARS-CoV-2 response. SARS-CoV-2 specificity of the second-wave clones peaking on day 37 was not confirmed. Only two mild cases were covered in the study, and larger cohorts including severe cases with pre-infection samples were considered necessary. Balanced CD4/CD8 phenotypes were observed for clones contracting from day 15 to 85, whereas a bias towards CD4+ was observed for a second wave of clones expanding from day 15 to 37. Contracting CD4+ clones appeared mostly in the CM and EM memory subsets, whereas CD8+ clones were enriched in EMRA.

PBMCs were isolated by Ficoll-Paque density gradient centrifugation. Trimming takes 5 bases from V and 5 bases from J, and the germline ends sit 13 bases apart. The CDR3 covers 14 residues, taking in both the cysteine and the phenylalanine. This entry keeps only the CDR3 DNA: 42 bases, framed from base 1. As encoded in the germline V gene, CDR1 is MDHEN while CDR2 is SYDVKM. Instrument on record: Illumina NovaSeq 6000. cDNA libraries for TCRalpha and TCRbeta were prepared by 5'RACE using constant-segment primers, with sample barcodes and unique molecular identifiers added. Trizol reagent was used to extract RNA from every sample. Library amplification was performed in two PCR steps, and a second sample barcode and Illumina TruSeq adapters were introduced in the second step. Sequencing of libraries was performed on an Illumina NovaSeq with 2 x 150 bp paired-end reads. On the study's bioinformatics: With migec v1.2.7, reads were demultiplexed and then collapsed into UMI-guided consensus sequences. Using mixcr v2.1.11, UMI consensuses were aligned to TRA and TRB V and J templates and then assembled into clonotypes. Expanded or contracted clonotypes were those called significant by both edgeR and NoisET, with noise models trained on biological replicates. For edgeR calls, the thresholds were a false discovery rate-adjusted p below 0.01 and a log2 fold-change of 1. As an exploratory analysis of dynamics, max-normalized trajectories of the 1000 most abundant clonotypes were examined by PCA with hierarchical clustering. Separately sequenced CD4+ and CD8+ repertoires were used to assign the CD4 or CD8 phenotype of responding clones. The public reads were run again by TCRdb, first through fastp at Q25 and then through MiXCR, and only productive beta chains were kept. Every distinct CDR3 protein forms one entry, paired with its most common genes and DNA. V and J calls and clone size were set by TCRdb, not the authors. The sample table records roughly 340,000 distinct CDR3 sequences; roughly 15% of these occur just once. The ten largest make up approximately 20% of the sample.

The chain is assembled from TRBV28 and TRBJ1-5; tentative D gene TRBD1, with 6 bases matching. The receptor's source is a man between 18 and 35 years old who had mild COVID-19 (a few samples of this study predate the infection). The sample titles of this study are shuffled in the database, so cell type and time point are left out; the donor was told from shared clones. Sequencing was performed on PBMCs or a T cell subset sorted from them (not recorded which). The nucleotides read TGTGCCAGCAGTCCCCGGGACACCTATCAGCCCCAGCATTTT. The resulting protein is CASSPRDTYQPQHF.